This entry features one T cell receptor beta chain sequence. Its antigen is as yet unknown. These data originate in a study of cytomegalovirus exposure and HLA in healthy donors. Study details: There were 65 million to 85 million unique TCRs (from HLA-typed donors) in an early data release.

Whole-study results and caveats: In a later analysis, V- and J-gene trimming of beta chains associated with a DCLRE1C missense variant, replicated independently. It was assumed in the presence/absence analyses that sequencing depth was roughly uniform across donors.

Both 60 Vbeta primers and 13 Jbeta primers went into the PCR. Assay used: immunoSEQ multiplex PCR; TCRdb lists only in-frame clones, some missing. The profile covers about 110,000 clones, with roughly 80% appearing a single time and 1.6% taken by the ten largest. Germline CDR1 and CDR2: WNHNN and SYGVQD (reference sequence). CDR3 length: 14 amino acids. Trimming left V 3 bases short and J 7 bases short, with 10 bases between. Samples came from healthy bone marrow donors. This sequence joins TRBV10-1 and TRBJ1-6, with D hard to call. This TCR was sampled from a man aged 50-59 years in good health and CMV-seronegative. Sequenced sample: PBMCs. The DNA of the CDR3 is TGCGCCAGCAGTGATGGGGAGCAAAATTCACCCCTCCACTTT. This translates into CASSDGEQNSPLHF.